This T cell receptor (beta chain) stems from a study of high-grade serous ovarian cancer treatment subgroups (dated by TCRdb to the early 2020s). Study-level background: Sequencing yielded a mean of around 14,000 reads and 7,000 or so unique TCR beta rearrangements per sample. One primary tumor sample and two metastatic tumor samples were contributed by each patient, so that roughly 82 samples were obtained in total. The approximately 30-patient cohort included some 10 patients with no residual disease after primary surgery (R0), some 10 excellent NACT responders, and some 10 poor NACT responders. Under a laparoscopic triage algorithm, patients with high-grade serous ovarian cancer were grouped by complete gross resection or by neoadjuvant chemotherapy response, and the study profiled the TCR beta repertoires of these patients. General study outcomes and caveats: Neoantigen level correlated positively with TCR clonal relatedness, and copy number variation and mutation load from whole-genome sequencing showed a positive trend with TCR clonal relatedness. Spatial information was not captured by bulk tumor TCR sequencing, so insight into HGSC tumor complexity and diversity was limited. Repertoire similarity between tumors from the same patient ranged from roughly 0.095 to 0.85, while tumors from different patients showed almost no similarity. TCR repertoire analyses were focused on CDR3, and CDR1 and CDR2 were not analyzed.

As encoded in the germline V gene (reference sequence), CDR1 is PRHDT while CDR2 is FYEKMQ. Including cysteine and phenylalanine, the CDR3 has 14 amino acids. Of all the DNA, just the CDR3 is kept, 42 bases in frame from base 1. The junction carries 6 bases between V and J, which are trimmed by 0 bases and 0 bases respectively. The roughly 95 tumor samples underwent high-throughput TCR profiling with ImmunoSEQ. On the study's bioinformatics: Richness (unique productive sequences), clonality, evenness and relatedness were included as repertoire diversity metrics, and similarity between samples was assessed with the Bhattacharyya coefficient. A sensitivity analysis that removed TCRs with fewer than two reads produced consistent conclusions. As stored in TCRdb, this immuneACCESS dataset retains in-frame rearrangements with V and J assigned. A fraction of the clones does not appear; measured against another copy, unresolved V genes explain less than half of the discrepancy, and the remainder lacks a known reason. The DNA was the basis for D and trimming; V, J and clone size are from that table. This sample gives roughly 5,300 clones in total; more than 65% of them show up just once. The leading ten clones occupy 5% to 6% of the sample.

Collection of tumor samples took place before definitive surgery or chemotherapy. Genomic DNA was extracted by the MD Anderson Biospecimen Extraction Resource, and TCR sequencing was done by the MD Anderson Cancer Genomics Laboratory. This clone was picked up a small number of times. Its recognized antigen is unknown. Per-base quality was not reported, and no clone a single base away is much larger than it. The sample comprised tumor tissue. This receptor was obtained from a human patient with high-grade serous ovarian cancer. The chain couples TRBV13 to TRBJ2-7, with no reliable assignment of the D segment. The nucleotide sequence is TGTGCCAGCAGCTTAGGGATCGTCTCCTACGAGCAGTACTTC. It specifies CASSLGIVSYEQYF.